What follows describes a single T cell receptor (beta chain). The source of the sample is a study of T cell changes during pregnancy in multiple sclerosis. The method was immunoSEQ multiplex PCR; TCRdb's version includes in-frame clones alone and lacks a portion of them. The data contain 30,000 to 45,000 clones, roughly nine tenths of them singletons. This clonotype originated in a female donor with multiple sclerosis, enrolled in a pregnancy study. This sample comprised CD8+ T cells from peripheral blood mononuclear cells, obtained before pregnancy.

The CDR3 is CSADRGYGYTF. The CDR3 DNA sequence: TGCAGCGCCGACAGGGGATATGGCTACACCTTC. The gene calls are TRBV29-1 and TRBJ1-2; 8 nucleotides agree with TRBD1. Unmatched junction bases numbered 3, after V lost 7 bases and J lost 5 bases. This CDR3 is built from 11 residues. Germline V CDR1 and CDR2: SQVTM, ANQGSEA.